The sequence of this T cell receptor (beta chain) was determined in a study of blood T cell repertoires in COVID-19. Study details: Italy, Spain and the United States were the sources of the convalescent and acute COVID-19 samples. Sample material is recorded as cDNA or gDNA derived from T cells, B-cell-depleted T cells, or PBMCs.

This CDR3 has 16 residues. Germline CDR1 is SGHDT and CDR2 is YYEEEE. V shed 2 bases and J shed 1 base, with 12 bases lying between them. Authors' analysis steps: Scientists estimated how many nucleated cells there were by amplifying reference gene primers. Only in-frame clones appear in the TCRdb table, and some are missing; sequencing was by immunoSEQ multiplex PCR. The DNA was the basis for D and trimming; V, J and clone size are from that table. In the table there are 20,000 to 25,000 clones, approximately 80% of which are singletons. The TCR was taken from a man older than 75 with active or convalescent COVID-19. Material: peripheral blood. This chain connects TRBV5-6 to TRBJ2-2, with TRBD2 as a possible D gene (6 bases). CDR3 in amino acids: CASSFSGLRNTGELFF. CDR3 coding DNA: TGTGCCAGCAGCTTTAGCGGACTTAGGAACACCGGGGAGCTGTTTTTT.